The 27 T cell receptor beta chains presented below share a single source sample, sequenced in a study of T cell repertoires in cytomegalovirus infection. Using its own MiXCR run on the reads, TCRdb lists one record per CDR3 protein. The data hold hundreds of thousands of distinct CDR3 sequences, with 6% to 8% observed a single time. The sample was PBMCs. The receptors were gathered from a human donor in good health (CMV status not recorded). Some clones in this sample may be carry-over from other donors' samples.

This clonotype has at least ten counts. V is TRBV28 and J is TRBJ2-3; D is ambiguous. Germline CDR1 reads MDHEN; CDR2 reads SYDVKM. Trimming took off 4 bases at V and 0 bases at J, with 11 bases between the two ends. There are 15 residues in the CDR3. The DNA for the CDR3 is TGTGCCAGCAGTTGGGCTCTATTGAGCACAGATACGCAGTATTTT. Amino acid sequence: CASSWALLSTDTQYF.

This clonotype is a singleton in its sample. The rearrangement links TRBV20-1 to TRBJ2-6, with D possibly matching TRBD2 (7 bases). The CDR3 totals 15 residues. Looked up from germline, CDR1 is DFQATT and CDR2 is SNEGSKA (reference sequence). V lost 5 bases and J lost 0, with 11 bases in between. The CDR3 sequence is CSAGRGNSGANVLTF. The CDR3 DNA reads as TGCAGTGCTGGGAGGGGGAACTCTGGGGCCAACGTCCTGACTTTC.

Many counts were recorded for this clonotype. The chain uses TRBV2 and TRBJ2-1; no definite D call. Per the germline V gene, CDR1 is SNHLY and CDR2 is FYNNEI. Trimming left V 6 bases short and J 10 bases short, with 19 bases between. The CDR3 loop spans 14 amino acids. In DNA form, the CDR3 reads TGTGCCAGCAGCCAGCAAGGCCCTAGTGTAGAGCAGTTCTTC. Residues: CASSQQGPSVEQFF. Full variable domain (rest looked up from reference TRBV2 and TRBJ2-1): EPEVTQTPSHQVTQMGQEVILRCVPISNHLYFYWYRQILGQKVEFLVSFYNNEISEKSEIFDDQFSVERPDGSNFTLKIRSTKLEDSAMYFCASSQQGPSVEQFFGPGTRLTVL.

This clonotype appeared many times. The chain recombines TRBV12-3 or TRBV12-4 with TRBJ1-2; D not certain. Trimming removed 5 bases at V and 8 bases at J, with 9 bases between. This CDR3 is built from 11 residues. CDR3 in amino acids: CASSMRGGYTF. The CDR3 DNA is TGTGCCAGCAGTATGAGAGGGGGCTACACCTTC.

This clonotype showed up many times. This chain links TRBV5-1 with TRBJ1-6; a weak D match, TRBD1 (5 bases). In germline, CDR1 is SGHRS, CDR2 YFSETQ. The V gene lost 4 bases and the J gene lost 6 bases, with 11 bases spanning the gap. The length of the CDR3 is 14 residues. CDR3 residues: CASSPGGANSPLHF. The CDR3 DNA sequence: TGCGCCAGCAGCCCGGGAGGGGCTAATTCACCCCTCCACTTT.

This clonotype was observed many times. DNA of the CDR3: TGTGCCAGCAGCCCGACGGAGGGGGGCCCCAACAGGCCCCAGCATTTT. Its translation: CASSPTEGGPNRPQHF. The gene calls are TRBV7-9 and TRBJ1-5, with a possible D match to TRBD1 (6 bases). The CDR3 covers 16 residues. V gave up 5 bases and J gave up 9 bases, with 23 bases separating them. The V gene's germline CDR1 is SEHNR and CDR2 FQNEAQ (reference sequence).

This clonotype was counted ten times or more. The chain has TRBV25-1 and TRBJ2-1; perhaps D is TRBD1 or TRBD2 (6 bases each). The CDR3 consists of 15 residues. Per germline, CDR1 MGHDK and CDR2 SYGVNS. Trimming took 7 bases from V and 6 from J, leaving 19 bases between them. The CDR3: CASTPRGGGFNEQFF. DNA for the CDR3: TGTGCCAGCACGCCCCGAGGGGGAGGTTTCAATGAGCAGTTCTTC.

This clonotype turned up a few times. The CDR3 spells CSAITGGANTEAFF. The CDR3, as DNA: TGCAGTGCTATTACAGGGGGCGCCAACACTGAAGCTTTCTTT. The V and J genes are TRBV20-1 and TRBJ1-1, with 9 positions matching TRBD1. The germline CDR1 and CDR2 sequences are DFQATT and SNEGSKA (reference sequence). The CDR3 length is 14 residues. V was pared by 4 bases and J by 2 bases, with 5 bases of the junction left unmatched.

This clonotype was counted at least ten times. This chain joins TRBV28 and TRBJ2-5; the match to TRBD1 covers 7 bases. The V and J ends lost 3 bases and 2 bases, in that order; junction bases with no gene match: 6. CDR1 MDHEN and CDR2 SYDVKM come from the germline V gene. The CDR3 is 15 residues long. CDR3 sequence: CASSFLSDRQETQYF. The CDR3 coding sequence is TGTGCCAGCAGTTTCCTGTCGGACAGGCAAGAGACCCAGTACTTC.

This clonotype was picked up many times. This rearrangement joins TRBV28 to TRBJ1-5; D gene uncertain. Germline V gene lookup returns CDR1 MDHEN and CDR2 SYDVKM. CDR3 length: 12 residues. Trimming left V 5 bases short and J 10 bases short, with 12 bases between. CDR3 DNA sequence: TGTGCCAGCAGTGCCCGACTCGCTCCCCAGCATTTT. Residues: CASSARLAPQHF. The whole variable domain, remainder taken from reference TRBV28 and TRBJ1-5, is DVKVTQSSRYLVKRTGEKVFLECVQDMDHENMFWYRQDPGLGLRLIYFSYDVKMKEKGDIPEGYSVSREKKERFSLILESASTNQTSMYLCASSARLAPQHFGDGTRLSIL.

This clonotype appeared many times. Here the CDR3 reads CASSQVTGGEKLFF. In nucleotides, the CDR3 is TGCGCCAGCAGCCAAGTGACAGGGGGTGAAAAACTGTTTTTT. This sequence joins TRBV4-1 and TRBJ1-4, with TRBD1 identical over 9 bases. Trimming cost V 1 base and J 7 bases; bases outside gene matches: 1. Germline values: CDR1 MGHRA, CDR2 YSYEKL. The CDR3 length is 14 residues.

This clonotype was seen repeatedly, ten times or more. The gene calls are TRBV5-8 and TRBJ2-1; 7 bases fit TRBD2. With 4 bases clipped from V and 6 bases from J, the junction kept 10 bases outside the gene matches. This CDR3 spans 15 amino acids. CDR1 is SGHTS and CDR2 is YDEGEE in the germline V gene. The DNA of the CDR3 is TGTGCCAGCAGCGGCGGGCTAGCGGAACTCAATGAGCAGTTCTTC. Translation gives CASSGGLAELNEQFF.

This clonotype was counted ten times or more. The chain recombines TRBV20-1 with TRBJ2-3; 11 bases are a match to TRBD2. The germline V gene has CDR1 DFQATT and CDR2 SNEGSKA (reference sequence). The ends lost 3 bases at V and 6 bases at J; junction bases unmatched: 8. The CDR3 extends over 15 amino acids. CDR3 nucleotides: TGCAGTGCTAGCCTCCCTAGCGGGGGGACGGATACGCAGTATTTT. Its translation: CSASLPSGGTDTQYF.

This clonotype appeared many times. One end of the junction varies from germline; a read error may be responsible. V gene TRBV19 combines with J gene TRBJ1-6; D not resolved. The CDR3 length is 12 residues. The V gene's germline CDR1 is LNHDA and CDR2 SQIVND (reference sequence). The CDR3: CASRRPNSPLHF. The DNA for the CDR3 is TGTGCGAGTAGGCGGCCAAATTCACCCCTCCACTTT.

This clonotype was counted many times. This chain joins TRBV24-1 and TRBJ2-3; D is uncertain. Germline values: CDR1 KGHDR, CDR2 SFDVKD. The CDR3 is 13 amino acids. The ends were cut back, 5 bases at V and 5 bases at J, with 10 bases in the middle. DNA of the CDR3: TGTGCCACCAGTGCCCCCGGCGGAGATACGCAGTATTTT. Translated, it gives CATSAPGGDTQYF.

With respect to this clonotype: A much larger clonotype is one base distant, so this may be a read error. The chain joins TRBV3-1 to TRBJ1-2; the D gene is possibly TRBD1 (5 bases). The CDR3 has 13 amino acids. The germline V gene has CDR1 LGHDT and CDR2 YNNKEL (reference sequence). With 4 bases removed from V and 4 bases from J, the gap between germline ends came to 10 bases. CDR3 nucleotide sequence: TGTGCCAGCAGCCGGAGAGGGGTCTATGGCTACACCTTC. Protein sequence: CASSRRGVYGYTF.

The V call is TRBV20-1, the J call TRBJ1-4, with 8 nucleotides matching TRBD1. Germline V gene lookup returns CDR1 DFQATT and CDR2 SNEGSKA (reference sequence). Trimming removed 0 bases from V and 7 bases from J; junction bases left unmatched: 4. The CDR3 spans 14 residues. The CDR3 coding sequence is TGCAGTGCTAGAGAGACCGGGACAGGTGAAAAACTGTTTTTT. This sequence encodes CSARETGTGEKLFF.

This clonotype was picked up many times. This rearrangement joins TRBV5-5 to TRBJ2-3; tentative D call: TRBD2 (7 bases). Germline assignment: CDR1 SGHKS and CDR2 YYEKEE (reference sequence). Trimming took 2 bases from V and 0 from J, leaving 22 bases between them. CDR3 length: 19 residues. The CDR3 coding sequence is TGTGCCAGCAGCTTACCGGGGGGCTTTCGAGATACAAGCACAGATACGCAGTATTTT. Amino acids: CASSLPGGFRDTSTDTQYF.

This clonotype was counted many times. V and J are TRBV20-1 and TRBJ2-5; no definite D call. V lost 0 bases and J 2 bases, leaving 10 bases between the germline ends. The CDR3 is 14 amino acids. Per germline, CDR1 DFQATT and CDR2 SNEGSKA (reference sequence). CDR3 region: CSARDGASQETQYF. DNA of the CDR3: TGCAGTGCTAGAGACGGTGCTAGTCAAGAGACCCAGTACTTC.

This clonotype was detected ten times or more. The chain recombines TRBV11-3 with TRBJ2-1; no clear D. Germline V gives CDR1 SGHNT, CDR2 YENEEA. The CDR3 contains 15 residues. V lost 5 bases and J 2 bases, leaving 13 bases between the germline ends. The CDR3 protein is CASSLEDGTYNEQFF. The CDR3 region has the DNA TGTGCCAGCAGCCTCGAGGACGGTACCTACAATGAGCAGTTCTTC.

This clonotype has a count of ten or more. This chain links TRBV4-3 with TRBJ2-7; maybe TRBD2 (5 bases). Germline CDR1 LGHNA, CDR2 YSLEER. Trimming cost V 4 bases and J 2 bases, with 18 bases left between them. This CDR3 is 16 amino acids long. CDR3 in amino acids: CASSPDFRELPYEQYF. The CDR3 bases are TGCGCCAGCAGCCCCGACTTCCGGGAACTTCCCTACGAGCAGTACTTC.

V is TRBV29-1 and J is TRBJ2-7; a weak D match, TRBD2 (6 bases). V was trimmed by 3 bases and J by 2 bases, leaving 11 bases between them. The CDR3 is made up of 13 amino acids. CDR1 is SQVTM and CDR2 is ANQGSEA in the germline V gene. The CDR3 nucleotides are TGCAGCGTTGACATTGCGGGGCCCTACGAGCAGTACTTC. It encodes CSVDIAGPYEQYF.

The chain carries TRBV5-1 and TRBJ2-7, with D uncertain. V was shortened by 3 bases and J by 3 bases, with 10 bases between the two germline ends. The CDR3 runs 13 residues. Germline assignment: CDR1 SGHRS and CDR2 YFSETQ. The CDR3 DNA reads TGCGCCAGCAGCTGGACCCCGAACTACGAGCAGTACTTC. Its translation is CASSWTPNYEQYF. Complete variable domain (other parts from reference TRBV5-1 and TRBJ2-7): KAGVTQTPRYLIKTRGQQVTLSCSPISGHRSVSWYQQTPGQGLQFLFEYFSETQRNKGNFPGRFSGRQFSNSRSEMNVSTLELGDSALYLCASSWTPNYEQYFGPGTRLTVT.

On this clonotype itself: A read error may be the cause here, since a much bigger clone is one base away. This chain links TRBV28 with TRBJ1-1, with D perhaps TRBD1 (6 bases). This CDR3 has 16 residues. Trimming took off 7 bases at V and 0 bases at J, with 18 bases between the two ends. Germline V lookup: CDR1 MDHEN, CDR2 SYDVKM. Here the CDR3 DNA reads TGTGCCAGCACTCACAGGGACTTAATTATGAACACTGAAGCTTTCTTT. Its translation is CASTHRDLIMNTEAFF.

This clonotype has ten or more counts. This chain uses TRBV6-5 with TRBJ2-7; D call uncertain. V was shortened by 3 bases and J by 2 bases, with 11 bases between the two germline ends. This CDR3 comprises 14 residues. Germline V CDR1 and CDR2: MNHEY, SVGAGI. In DNA form, the CDR3 reads TGTGCCAGCAGTTATTCGATTATCACCTACGAGCAGTACTTC. Translating it yields CASSYSIITYEQYF.

This clonotype came up many times. V gene TRBV7-2 combines with J gene TRBJ1-6, with D uncertain. V was trimmed by 5 bases and J by 11 bases, leaving 13 bases between them. Germline CDR1 is SGHTA and CDR2 is FQGNSA. This CDR3 has 13 amino acids. The CDR3 loop is CASSVGQWAPLHF. The CDR3 nucleotides are TGTGCCAGCAGCGTCGGGCAATGGGCACCCCTCCACTTT.

At least ten counts were recorded for this clonotype. The rearrangement joins TRBV6-5 to TRBJ2-5, with 7 bases fitting TRBD2. CDR3 length: 14 residues. Looked up from germline, CDR1 is MNHEY and CDR2 is SVGAGI. V was pared by 0 bases and J by 5 bases, with 3 bases of the junction left unmatched. CDR3 DNA: TGTGCCAGCAGTTACTCGCTGGGGGGGGAGACCCAGTACTTC. Translation gives CASSYSLGGETQYF.